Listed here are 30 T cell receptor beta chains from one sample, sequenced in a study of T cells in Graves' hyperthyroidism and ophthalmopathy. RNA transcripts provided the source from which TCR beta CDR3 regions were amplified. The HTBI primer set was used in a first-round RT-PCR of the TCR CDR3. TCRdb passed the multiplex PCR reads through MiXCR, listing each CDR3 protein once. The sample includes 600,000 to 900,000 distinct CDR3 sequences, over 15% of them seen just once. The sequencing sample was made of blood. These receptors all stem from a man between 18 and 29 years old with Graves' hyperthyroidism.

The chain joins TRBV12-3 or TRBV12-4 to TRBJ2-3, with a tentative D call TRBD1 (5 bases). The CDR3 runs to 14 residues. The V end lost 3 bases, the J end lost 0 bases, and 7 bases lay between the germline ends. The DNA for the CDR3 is TGTGCCAGCAGTTTTGGACACAGCACAGATACGCAGTATTTT. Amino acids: CASSFGHSTDTQYF.

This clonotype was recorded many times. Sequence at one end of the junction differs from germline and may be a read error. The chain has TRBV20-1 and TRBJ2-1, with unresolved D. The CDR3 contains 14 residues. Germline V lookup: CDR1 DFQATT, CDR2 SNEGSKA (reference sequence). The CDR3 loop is CSVRLPPKTNEQFF. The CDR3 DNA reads TGCAGTGTTAGATTACCACCAAAGACGAATGAGCAGTTCTTC.

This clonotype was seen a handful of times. CDR3 coding DNA: TGTGCCAGCAGCCCGGGGGCGGGACTAGCACGCTACGAGCAGTACTTC. This codes for CASSPGAGLARYEQYF. This chain uses TRBV3-1 with TRBJ2-7, with 9 bases lining up with TRBD2. V trimming: 4 bases; J trimming: 3 bases; junction bases outside the gene matches: 10. Germline CDR1 is LGHDT and CDR2 is YNNKEL (reference sequence). This CDR3 spans 16 amino acids.

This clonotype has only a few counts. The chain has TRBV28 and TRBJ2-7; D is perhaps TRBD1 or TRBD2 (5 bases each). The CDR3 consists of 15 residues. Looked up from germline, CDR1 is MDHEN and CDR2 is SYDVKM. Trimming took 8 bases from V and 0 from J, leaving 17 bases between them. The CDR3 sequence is CASLKRGWSSYEQYF. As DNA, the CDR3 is TGTGCCAGCCTTAAGAGGGGTTGGAGCTCCTACGAGCAGTACTTC.

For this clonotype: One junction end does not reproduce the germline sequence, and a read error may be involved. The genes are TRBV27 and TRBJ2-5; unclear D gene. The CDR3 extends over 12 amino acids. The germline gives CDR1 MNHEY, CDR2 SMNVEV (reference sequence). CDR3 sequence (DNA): TGTGCCAGCAGTCGCTTGGGTGAGACCCGGTACTTC. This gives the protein CASSRLGETRYF.

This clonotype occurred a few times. As DNA, the CDR3 is TGTGCCAGCAGCGCTACGGGACAGGGGCCTTATGGCTACACCTTC. The encoded protein is CASSATGQGPYGYTF. The chain uses TRBV5-6 and TRBJ1-2, with TRBD1 matching over 10 bases. The CDR3 contains 15 residues. The V and J ends lost 4 bases and 5 bases, in that order; junction bases with no gene match: 8. Germline V lookup: CDR1 SGHDT, CDR2 YYEEEE. Looking up the rest from reference TRBV5-6 and TRBJ1-2 gives the full variable domain: DAGVTQSPTHLIKTRGQQVTLRCSPKSGHDTVSWYQQALGQGPQFIFQYYEEEERQRGNFPDRFSGHQFPNYSSELNVNALLLGDSALYLCASSATGQGPYGYTFGSGTRLTVV.

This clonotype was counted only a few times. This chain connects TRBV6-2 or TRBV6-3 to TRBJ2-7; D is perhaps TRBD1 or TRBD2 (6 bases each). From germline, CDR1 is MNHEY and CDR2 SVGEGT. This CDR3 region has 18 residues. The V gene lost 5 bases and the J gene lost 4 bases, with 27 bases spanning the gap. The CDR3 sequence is CASSPLGGAPDSQYEQYF. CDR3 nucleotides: TGTGCCAGCAGTCCCTTGGGGGGCGCCCCTGACTCCCAGTACGAGCAGTACTTC.

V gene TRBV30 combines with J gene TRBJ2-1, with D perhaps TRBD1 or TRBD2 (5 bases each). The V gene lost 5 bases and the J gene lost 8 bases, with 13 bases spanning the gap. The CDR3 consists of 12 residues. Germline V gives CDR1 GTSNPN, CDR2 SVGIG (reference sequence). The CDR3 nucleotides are TGTGCCTGGTCCCTCAGAGGGGATGAGCAGTTCTTC. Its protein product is CAWSLRGDEQFF.

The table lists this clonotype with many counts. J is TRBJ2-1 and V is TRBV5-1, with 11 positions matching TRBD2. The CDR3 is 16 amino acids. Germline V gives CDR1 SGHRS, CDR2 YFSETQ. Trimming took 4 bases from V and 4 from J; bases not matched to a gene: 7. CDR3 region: CASSLSTSGTYNEQFF. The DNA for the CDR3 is TGCGCCAGCAGCCTTTCGACTAGCGGGACTTACAATGAGCAGTTCTTC. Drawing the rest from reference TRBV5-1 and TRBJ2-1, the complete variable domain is KAGVTQTPRYLIKTRGQQVTLSCSPISGHRSVSWYQQTPGQGLQFLFEYFSETQRNKGNFPGRFSGRQFSNSRSEMNVSTLELGDSALYLCASSLSTSGTYNEQFFGPGTRLTVL.

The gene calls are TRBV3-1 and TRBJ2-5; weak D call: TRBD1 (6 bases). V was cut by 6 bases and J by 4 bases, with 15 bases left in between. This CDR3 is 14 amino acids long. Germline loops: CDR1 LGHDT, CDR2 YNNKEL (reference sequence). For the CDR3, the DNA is TGTGCCAGCAGAGAGGGACATTCGCGAGAGACCCAGTACTTC. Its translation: CASREGHSRETQYF.

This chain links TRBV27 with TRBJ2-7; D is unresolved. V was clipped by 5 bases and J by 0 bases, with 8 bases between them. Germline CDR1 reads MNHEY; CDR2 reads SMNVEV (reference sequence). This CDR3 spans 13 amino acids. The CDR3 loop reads CASSGANSYEQYF. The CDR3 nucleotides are TGTGCCAGCAGTGGAGCTAACTCCTACGAGCAGTACTTC.

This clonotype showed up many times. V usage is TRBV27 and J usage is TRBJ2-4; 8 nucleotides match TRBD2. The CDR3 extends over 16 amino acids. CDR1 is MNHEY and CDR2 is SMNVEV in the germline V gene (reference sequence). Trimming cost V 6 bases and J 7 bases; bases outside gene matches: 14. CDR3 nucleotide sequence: TGTGCCAGCAGCGTATCCCGGGCGGGAGGTATGAACATTCAGTACTTC. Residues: CASSVSRAGGMNIQYF.

For the CDR3, the DNA is TGTGCCAGCAGTCGCGCCGGGAAGACAACTGAAGCTTTCTTT. Residues: CASSRAGKTTEAFF. The chain carries TRBV12-3 or TRBV12-4 and TRBJ1-1; the D is unclear. Between the trimmed V and J ends, which lost 5 bases and 5 bases, there was a span of 15 bases. The length of the CDR3 is 14 residues.

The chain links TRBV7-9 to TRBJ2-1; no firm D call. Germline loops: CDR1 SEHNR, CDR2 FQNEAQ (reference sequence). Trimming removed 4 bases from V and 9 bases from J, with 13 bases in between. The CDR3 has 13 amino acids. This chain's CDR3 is CASSSQETGEQFF. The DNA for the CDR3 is TGTGCCAGCAGCTCCCAGGAGACGGGTGAGCAGTTCTTC. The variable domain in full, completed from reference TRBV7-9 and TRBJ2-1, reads DTGVSQNPRHKITKRGQNVTFRCDPISEHNRLYWYRQTLGQGPEFLTYFQNEAQLEKSRLLSDRFSAERPKGSFSTLEIQRTEQGDSAMYLCASSSQETGEQFFGPGTRLTVL.

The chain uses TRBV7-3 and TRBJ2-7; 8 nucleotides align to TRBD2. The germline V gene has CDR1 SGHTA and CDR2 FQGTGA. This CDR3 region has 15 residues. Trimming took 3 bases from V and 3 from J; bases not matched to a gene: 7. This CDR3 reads CASSLTGGSIYEQYF. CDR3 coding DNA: TGTGCCAGCAGCTTGACGGGGGGGAGCATCTACGAGCAGTACTTC.

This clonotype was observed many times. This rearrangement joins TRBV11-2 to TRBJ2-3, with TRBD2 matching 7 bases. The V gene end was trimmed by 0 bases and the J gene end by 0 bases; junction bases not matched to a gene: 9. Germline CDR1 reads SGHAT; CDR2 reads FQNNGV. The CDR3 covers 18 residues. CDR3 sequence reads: CASSLDSFERGSTDTQYF. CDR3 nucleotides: TGTGCCAGCAGCTTAGATTCGTTCGAGCGGGGAAGCACAGATACGCAGTATTTT.

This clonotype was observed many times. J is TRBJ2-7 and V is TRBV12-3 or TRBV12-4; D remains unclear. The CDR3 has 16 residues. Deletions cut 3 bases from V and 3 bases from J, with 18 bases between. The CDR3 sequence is CASSLGLIPQFYEQYF. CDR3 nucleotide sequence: TGTGCCAGCAGTTTGGGTCTCATCCCCCAATTCTACGAGCAGTACTTC.

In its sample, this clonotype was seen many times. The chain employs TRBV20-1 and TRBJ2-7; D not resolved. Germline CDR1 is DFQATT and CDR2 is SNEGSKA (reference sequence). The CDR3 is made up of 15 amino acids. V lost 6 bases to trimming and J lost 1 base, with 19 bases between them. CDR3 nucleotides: TGCAGTGCAATACTGACGGACGATCTATCCTACGAGCAGTACTTC. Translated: CSAILTDDLSYEQYF.

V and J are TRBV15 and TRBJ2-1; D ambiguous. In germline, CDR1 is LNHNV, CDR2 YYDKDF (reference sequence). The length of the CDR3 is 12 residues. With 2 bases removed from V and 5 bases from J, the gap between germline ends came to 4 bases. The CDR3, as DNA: TGTGCCACCAGCAGAACCGACAATGAGCAGTTCTTC. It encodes CATSRTDNEQFF.

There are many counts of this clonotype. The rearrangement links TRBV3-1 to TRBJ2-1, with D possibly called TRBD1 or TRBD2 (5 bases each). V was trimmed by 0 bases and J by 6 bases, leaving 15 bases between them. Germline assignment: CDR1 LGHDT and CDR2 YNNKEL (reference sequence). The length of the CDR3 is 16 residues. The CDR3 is CASSQDPGPPSNEQFF. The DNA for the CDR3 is TGTGCCAGCAGCCAAGACCCGGGACCCCCTTCCAATGAGCAGTTCTTC.

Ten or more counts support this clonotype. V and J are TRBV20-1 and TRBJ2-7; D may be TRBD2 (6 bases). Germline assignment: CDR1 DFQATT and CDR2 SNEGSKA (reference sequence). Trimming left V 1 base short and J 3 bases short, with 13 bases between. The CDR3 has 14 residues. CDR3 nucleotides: TGCAGTGCTAGAGGGCGACTAGGAGTCTACGAGCAGTACTTC. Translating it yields CSARGRLGVYEQYF.

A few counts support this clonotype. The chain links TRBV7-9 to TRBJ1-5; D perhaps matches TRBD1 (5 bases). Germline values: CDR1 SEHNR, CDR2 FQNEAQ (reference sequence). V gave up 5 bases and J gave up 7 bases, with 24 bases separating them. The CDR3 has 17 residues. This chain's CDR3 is CASSMPRGPTSDQPQHF. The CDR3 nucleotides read TGTGCCAGCAGCATGCCACGGGGACCCACATCGGACCAGCCCCAGCATTTT.

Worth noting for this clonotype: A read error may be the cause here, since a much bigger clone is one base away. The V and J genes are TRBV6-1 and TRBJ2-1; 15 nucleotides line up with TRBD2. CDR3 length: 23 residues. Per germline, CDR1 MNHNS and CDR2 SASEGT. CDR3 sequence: CASAGGKGTSGRLRHPSYNEQFF. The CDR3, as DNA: TGTGCCAGCGCGGGGGGGAAAGGGACTAGCGGGAGGCTCAGGCACCCTTCCTACAATGAGCAATTCTTC.

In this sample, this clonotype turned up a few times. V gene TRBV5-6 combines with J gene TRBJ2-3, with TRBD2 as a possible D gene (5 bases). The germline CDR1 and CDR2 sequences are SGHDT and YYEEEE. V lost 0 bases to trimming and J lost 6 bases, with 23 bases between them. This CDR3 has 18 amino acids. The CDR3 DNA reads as TGTGCCAGCAGCTTGGCCCCCGAGACTCTCCCTCCGGGGGATACGCAGTATTTT. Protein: CASSLAPETLPPGDTQYF.

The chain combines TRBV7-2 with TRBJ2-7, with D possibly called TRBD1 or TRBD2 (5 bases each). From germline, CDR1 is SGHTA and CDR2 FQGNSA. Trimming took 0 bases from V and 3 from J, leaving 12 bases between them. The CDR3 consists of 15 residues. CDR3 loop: CASSLAGTGYYEQYF. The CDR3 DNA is TGTGCCAGCAGCTTAGCCGGGACGGGGTACTACGAGCAGTACTTC. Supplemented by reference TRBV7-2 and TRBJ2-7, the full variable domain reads GAGVSQSPSNKVTEKGKDVELRCDPISGHTALYWYRQSLGQGLEFLIYFQGNSAPDKSGLPSDRFSAERTGGSVSTLTIQRTQQEDSAVYLCASSLAGTGYYEQYFGPGTRLTVT.

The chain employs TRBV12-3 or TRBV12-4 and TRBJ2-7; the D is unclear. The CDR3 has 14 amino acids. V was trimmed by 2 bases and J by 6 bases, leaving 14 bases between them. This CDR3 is CASSLSFPLGEQYF. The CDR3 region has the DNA TGTGCCAGCAGTTTATCTTTCCCTCTGGGCGAGCAGTACTTC.

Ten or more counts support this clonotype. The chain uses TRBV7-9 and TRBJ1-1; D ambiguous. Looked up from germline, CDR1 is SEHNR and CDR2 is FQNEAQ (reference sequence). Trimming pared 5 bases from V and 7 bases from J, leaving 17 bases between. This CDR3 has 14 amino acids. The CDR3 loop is CASSPIGLTGEAFF. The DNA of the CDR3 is TGTGCCAGCAGCCCCATCGGCCTAACCGGTGAAGCTTTCTTT.

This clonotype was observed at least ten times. This chain's CDR3 is CSAPVLAGLGVQETQYF. CDR3 coding DNA: TGCAGTGCACCCGTGCTAGCGGGACTTGGGGTCCAAGAGACCCAGTACTTC. The chain is built from TRBV20-1 and TRBJ2-5; 9 bases fit TRBD2. CDR1 is DFQATT and CDR2 is SNEGSKA in the germline V gene (reference sequence). The V and J ends lost 6 bases and 1 base, in that order; junction bases with no gene match: 15. This CDR3 spans 17 amino acids.

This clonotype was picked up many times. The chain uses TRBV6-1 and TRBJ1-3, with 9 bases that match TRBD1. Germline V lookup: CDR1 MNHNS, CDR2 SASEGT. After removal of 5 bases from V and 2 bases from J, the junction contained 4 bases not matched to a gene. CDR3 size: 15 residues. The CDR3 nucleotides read TGTGCCAGCAGTTCGCGACAGGGGGCTGGAAACACCATATATTTT. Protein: CASSSRQGAGNTIYF.

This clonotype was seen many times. The CDR3 coding sequence is TGTGCCAGCAGTTTAAGGACGCCTTCCCCTGAAGCTTTCTTT. It encodes CASSLRTPSPEAFF. The chain is built from TRBV28 and TRBJ1-1; unclear D gene. Trimming stripped 2 bases from V and 6 bases from J, with 13 bases between. Germline V gene data show CDR1 as MDHEN and CDR2 as SYDVKM. The CDR3 consists of 14 residues.